The 17 T cell receptor beta chains presented below share a single source sample, sequenced in a study of blood T cell repertoires in COVID-19. The assay was immunoSEQ multiplex PCR, and TCRdb's table has in-frame clones only and misses some. This table holds roughly 72,000 clones, 85% to 90% found once. The sample consisted of peripheral blood. All receptors derive from a human donor in a cohort sampled during active COVID-19.

The V call is TRBV6-2 or TRBV6-3, the J call TRBJ1-6; D is ambiguous. Germline CDR1 reads MNHEY; CDR2 reads SVGEGT. The V and J ends lost 6 bases and 7 bases respectively, with 16 bases between them. The CDR3 spans 15 residues. CDR3 in amino acids: CASSLLLGPNSPLHF. The CDR3 DNA reads as TGTGCCAGCAGCTTACTGCTTGGGCCGAATTCACCCCTCCACTTT.

The sample holds a few counts of this clone. CDR3 bases: TGCAGCGTTGAAGATGAAGACAAGACATCCTACGAGCAGTACTTC. Its translation: CSVEDEDKTSYEQYF. V is TRBV29-1 and J is TRBJ2-7; D ambiguous. CDR1 SQVTM and CDR2 ANQGSEA come from the germline V gene. V was clipped by 0 bases and J by 1 base, with 13 bases between them. This CDR3 is 15 amino acids long.

V usage is TRBV14 and J usage is TRBJ1-1; D remains unclear. CDR3 length equals 13 residues. Germline V gene lookup returns CDR1 SGHDN and CDR2 FVKESK. Trimming shortened V by 0 bases and J by 6 bases, and 8 bases separated the two germline ends. The CDR3 coding sequence is TGTGCCAGCAGCCAAGAGTTCCGGGCTGAAGCTTTCTTT. Protein sequence: CASSQEFRAEAFF.

This chain joins TRBV12-3 or TRBV12-4 and TRBJ1-1; tentatively, D is TRBD1 (6 bases). Trimming removed 3 bases from V and 9 bases from J, with 14 bases in between. The CDR3 totals 13 residues. The CDR3 DNA reads as TGTGCCAGCAGTTTTGGCCGGACAGATCAAGCTTTCTTT. Its translation: CASSFGRTDQAFF.

This clone was detected once. This chain links TRBV7-9 with TRBJ2-7; TRBD1 aligns across 9 bases. Trimming took 5 bases from V and 6 from J; bases not matched to a gene: 8. Germline-derived CDR1 and CDR2 are SEHNR and FQNEAQ (reference sequence). The CDR3 length is 14 residues. CDR3 in DNA: TGTGCCAGCAGCCTCGGGACAGGGAAAACCGAGCAGTACTTC. Its protein product is CASSLGTGKTEQYF.

This chain uses TRBV28 with TRBJ2-7, with TRBD2 as a possible D gene (6 bases). The CDR3 is 14 amino acids. In germline, CDR1 is MDHEN, CDR2 SYDVKM. Trimming cost V 5 bases and J 4 bases, with 15 bases left between them. The CDR3 loop is CASSAPGLKYEQYF. CDR3 coding DNA: TGTGCCAGCAGTGCGCCGGGACTCAAATACGAGCAGTACTTC.

This chain uses TRBV4-1 with TRBJ2-1; TRBD2 aligns across 7 bases. J was trimmed by 9 bases and V by 4 bases; bases with no gene match: 12. The germline V gene encodes CDR1 MGHRA and CDR2 YSYEKL. CDR3 length equals 15 residues. CDR3 loop: CASSLPEREAGEQFF. The DNA for the CDR3 is TGCGCCAGCAGCCTACCGGAGCGGGAAGCCGGTGAGCAGTTCTTC.

The chain carries TRBV6-5 and TRBJ2-5; the match to TRBD2 covers 9 bases. There are 16 residues in the CDR3. Germline V gene sequence: CDR1 MNHEY, CDR2 SVGAGI. After removal of 4 bases from V and 5 bases from J, the junction contained 11 bases not matched to a gene. CDR3 DNA: TGTGCCAGCAGTTCATTAGCGGGGGCGATTTGGGAGACCCAGTACTTC. Translation: CASSSLAGAIWETQYF.

The chain links TRBV24-1 to TRBJ2-3, with D perhaps TRBD2 (6 bases). The CDR3 runs to 15 residues. The V and J ends lost 4 bases and 3 bases respectively, with 13 bases between them. Per germline, CDR1 KGHDR and CDR2 SFDVKD. The CDR3 loop reads CATSELARWTDTQYF. For the CDR3, the DNA is TGTGCCACCAGTGAGCTAGCGAGGTGGACAGATACGCAGTATTTT.

This chain uses TRBV10-3 with TRBJ1-6; no clear D gene. Trimming cost V 3 bases and J 10 bases, with 13 bases left between them. Germline V lookup: CDR1 ENHRY, CDR2 SYGVKD. CDR3 length: 14 residues. This CDR3 is CAISEEVGGSPLHF. The DNA of the CDR3 is TGTGCCATCAGTGAAGAGGTTGGTGGGTCACCCCTCCACTTT.

About this clone: Other DNA variants within this sample encode the same CDR3. The rearrangement uses TRBV18 and TRBJ1-2; TRBD1 agrees at 11 bases. This CDR3 contains 15 residues. Germline V CDR1 and CDR2: KGHSH, LQKENI. J gave up 0 bases and V 3 bases, and 0 bases lay outside the gene matches. DNA of the CDR3: TGTGCCAGCTCACCGGGACAGGGGGCTAACTATGGCTACACCTTC. Its protein product is CASSPGQGANYGYTF.

This rearrangement joins TRBV4-3 to TRBJ1-2; TRBD1 might be the D (5 bases). This CDR3 comprises 15 residues. CDR1 is LGHNA and CDR2 is YSLEER in the germline V gene. Deletions cut 0 bases from V and 5 bases from J, with 13 bases between. CDR3 loop: CASSQEARAPYGYTF. As DNA, the CDR3 is TGCGCCAGCAGCCAAGAGGCCAGGGCACCGTATGGCTACACCTTC.

The chain is built from TRBV7-9 and TRBJ1-5, with D hard to call. Between the trimmed V and J ends, which lost 1 base and 5 bases, there was a span of 6 bases. This CDR3 is built from 13 residues. Germline CDR1 reads SEHNR; CDR2 reads FQNEAQ (reference sequence). Written as DNA, the CDR3 is TGTGCCAGCAGCTTAGGAGGTTATCAGCCCCAGCATTTT. Translated: CASSLGGYQPQHF.

V is TRBV18 and J is TRBJ2-5; the match to TRBD1 covers 8 bases. Trimming removed 0 bases from V and 4 bases from J; junction bases left unmatched: 4. Germline loops: CDR1 KGHSH, CDR2 LQKENI. This CDR3 has 15 residues. CDR3 loop: CASSPPQGGRETQYF. The CDR3, as DNA: TGTGCCAGCTCACCACCACAGGGGGGACGAGAGACCCAGTACTTC.

Only one count was recorded for this clone. This chain joins TRBV29-1 and TRBJ2-7; 8 bases align to TRBD1. V was pared by 5 bases and J by 3 bases, with 6 bases of the junction left unmatched. The length of the CDR3 is 13 residues. Germline V gene data show CDR1 as SQVTM and CDR2 as ANQGSEA. This chain's CDR3 is CSVKAGGVYEQYF. The DNA of the CDR3 is TGCAGCGTTAAGGCAGGGGGCGTCTACGAGCAGTACTTC.

A single count supports this clone. J is TRBJ1-4 and V is TRBV2, with D possibly being TRBD1 (5 bases). The CDR3 is 14 amino acids. Germline V gene sequence: CDR1 SNHLY, CDR2 FYNNEI. V was clipped by 6 bases and J by 5 bases, with 13 bases between them. Here the CDR3 reads CASRLGGANEKLFF. The CDR3 nucleotides read TGTGCCAGCAGATTGGGAGGGGCGAATGAAAAACTGTTTTTT.

The chain couples TRBV24-1 to TRBJ2-1, with 10 bases matching TRBD2. This CDR3 is built from 16 residues. V was pared by 3 bases and J by 2 bases, with 3 bases of the junction left unmatched. The germline gives CDR1 KGHDR, CDR2 SFDVKD. CDR3 region: CATSDQSGRAYNEQFF. The DNA of the CDR3 is TGTGCCACCAGTGATCAGAGCGGGAGGGCCTACAATGAGCAGTTCTTC.